Below, 24 T cell receptor beta chains from the same sample are listed, as sequenced in a study of chemoradiotherapy in HPV16-positive cancers (dated by TCRdb to 2021 to 2024). The library was produced with the immunoSEQ multiplex PCR assay. TCRdb retrieved this table from immuneACCESS and kept in-frame rearrangements only. Not all clones are present; in checked studies, unresolved V genes account for under half, and no reason is known for the remainder. The table for this sample lists about 5,900 clones; roughly 80% of them were counted only once. The biggest ten clones account for 6.3% of the sample. Sequenced material: tumor tissue, taken from a patient who underwent chemoradiotherapy. These receptors were taken from a human donor with HPV-associated anogenital cancer.

The genes are TRBV9 and TRBJ1-1; D not certain. The CDR3 totals 14 residues. Trimming took 4 bases from V and 7 from J, leaving 17 bases between them. Germline values: CDR1 SGDLS, CDR2 YYNGEE. The CDR3 DNA reads TGTGCCAGCAGCCCAACAAAATTGGGGTATGAAGCTTTCTTT. Its translation is CASSPTKLGYEAFF. Complete variable domain (other parts from reference TRBV9 and TRBJ1-1): DSGVTQTPKHLITATGQRVTLRCSPRSGDLSVYWYQQSLDQGLQFLIQYYNGEERAKGNILERFSAQQFPDLHSELNLSSLELGDSALYFCASSPTKLGYEAFFGQGTRLTVV.

In this sample, this clone turned up once. The genes are TRBV2 and TRBJ1-1, with D unresolved. The germline V gene encodes CDR1 SNHLY and CDR2 FYNNEI. This CDR3 comprises 15 residues. Trimming took 4 bases from V and 6 from J, leaving 18 bases between them. The CDR3 region has the DNA TGTGCCAGCAGTGCGGACTCCCGCGCTTCGCCTGAAGCTTTCTTT. Its translation is CASSADSRASPEAFF. The full variable domain, its missing parts supplied by reference TRBV2 and TRBJ1-1, is EPEVTQTPSHQVTQMGQEVILRCVPISNHLYFYWYRQILGQKVEFLVSFYNNEISEKSEIFDDQFSVERPDGSNFTLKIRSTKLEDSAMYFCASSADSRASPEAFFGQGTRLTVV.

V is TRBV6-1 and J is TRBJ1-5, with 8 bases lining up with TRBD1. V shed 6 bases, J shed 7 bases, and the junction held 11 bases outside the gene matches. From germline, CDR1 is MNHNS and CDR2 SASEGT. This CDR3 region has 15 residues. The CDR3 here is CASRVTDRGWQPQHF. DNA of the CDR3: TGTGCCAGCAGAGTCACTGACAGGGGATGGCAGCCCCAGCATTTT.

The V and J genes are TRBV30 and TRBJ2-3; D gene unclear. Germline V gene data show CDR1 as GTSNPN and CDR2 as SVGIG (reference sequence). Deletions cut 3 bases from V and 6 bases from J, with 7 bases between. CDR3 length: 11 residues. Written as DNA, the CDR3 is TGTGCCTGGAGGGTAACGGATACGCAGTATTTT. It translates to CAWRVTDTQYF.

The rearrangement uses TRBV29-1 and TRBJ2-7, with D maybe TRBD1 (6 bases). The CDR3 covers 12 residues. The germline V gene has CDR1 SQVTM and CDR2 ANQGSEA. Trimming took off 7 bases at V and 0 bases at J, with 10 bases between the two ends. As DNA, the CDR3 is TGCAGCGGAGCGGACAGCTCCTACGAGCAGTACTTC. Translation: CSGADSSYEQYF.

V is TRBV14 and J is TRBJ2-1; maybe TRBD1 (5 bases). The CDR3 sequence is 15 residues long. V lost 2 bases to trimming and J lost 8 bases, with 16 bases between them. Germline values: CDR1 SGHDN, CDR2 FVKESK. The CDR3, as DNA: TGTGCCAGCAGCCAATCGACAGCGTTTTATGATGAGCAGTTCTTC. Residues: CASSQSTAFYDEQFF.

Of note for this clone: The same CDR3 is also encoded by other DNA sequences in this sample. V gene TRBV2 combines with J gene TRBJ1-3; D is undetermined. This CDR3 is 12 amino acids long. Between the trimmed V and J ends, which lost 4 bases and 4 bases, there was a span of 5 bases. Germline V lookup: CDR1 SNHLY, CDR2 FYNNEI. The CDR3 here is CASSVSGNTIYF. DNA for the CDR3: TGTGCCAGCAGTGTCTCGGGAAACACCATATATTTT. Together with reference TRBV2 and TRBJ1-3, the CDR3 gives the full variable domain: EPEVTQTPSHQVTQMGQEVILRCVPISNHLYFYWYRQILGQKVEFLVSFYNNEISEKSEIFDDQFSVERPDGSNFTLKIRSTKLEDSAMYFCASSVSGNTIYFGEGSWLTVV.

The CDR3 here is CASSSITGGNNYGYTF. The DNA for the CDR3 is TGTGCCAGCAGTTCGATTACAGGGGGGAATAACTATGGCTACACCTTC. The rearrangement links TRBV27 to TRBJ1-2; 8 bases align to TRBD1. The CDR3 runs to 16 residues. The trim removed 4 bases at V and 1 base at J, leaving 8 bases unmatched. Germline loops: CDR1 MNHEY, CDR2 SMNVEV (reference sequence).

The J gene is TRBJ1-6, the V gene TRBV27, with 11 bases that match TRBD1. V shed 3 bases and J 8 bases; nucleotides not matched to a gene: 6. Germline-derived CDR1 and CDR2 are MNHEY and SMNVEV (reference sequence). The CDR3 contains 16 residues. CDR3 nucleotide sequence: TGTGCCAGCAGTTTGGGGACAGGGGGTAGGGATTCACCCCTCCACTTT. This codes for CASSLGTGGRDSPLHF.

The chain combines TRBV5-4 with TRBJ1-1, with TRBD1 as a possible D gene (5 bases). Germline V gene data show CDR1 as SGHNT and CDR2 as YYREEE (reference sequence). The CDR3 runs 14 residues. The V gene lost 4 bases and the J gene lost 5 bases, with 15 bases spanning the gap. The CDR3: CASSHRDPPTEAFF. DNA of the CDR3: TGTGCCAGCAGCCACCGGGACCCCCCTACTGAAGCTTTCTTT.

This chain uses TRBV18 with TRBJ2-7; D perhaps matches TRBD2 (5 bases). CDR1 is KGHSH, CDR2 LQKENI, per germline. The CDR3 runs to 14 residues. V lost 2 bases to trimming and J lost 7 bases, with 15 bases between them. CDR3 loop: CASSPAWGTGEQYF. The CDR3 DNA reads TGTGCCAGCTCACCAGCCTGGGGAACGGGGGAGCAGTACTTC.

This chain joins TRBV29-1 and TRBJ2-1; D gene unclear. There are 12 residues in the CDR3. Trimming cost V 3 bases and J 6 bases, with 9 bases left between them. The germline gives CDR1 SQVTM, CDR2 ANQGSEA. CDR3 amino acids: CSVDLEPNEQFF. CDR3 in DNA: TGCAGCGTTGACCTAGAACCCAATGAGCAGTTCTTC.

The chain recombines TRBV2 with TRBJ2-5; a possible D gene is TRBD1 (6 bases). The germline V gene encodes CDR1 SNHLY and CDR2 FYNNEI. The CDR3 is made up of 13 amino acids. V lost 6 bases and J lost 5, with 13 bases in between. CDR3 nucleotide sequence: TGTGCCAGCAGACCGACAGGCGGGGAGACCCAGTACTTC. As protein: CASRPTGGETQYF.

V gene TRBV5-1 combines with J gene TRBJ2-5; no firm D call. Germline V gene sequence: CDR1 SGHRS, CDR2 YFSETQ. The V and J ends lost 0 bases and 2 bases respectively, with 2 bases between them. This CDR3 is 12 amino acids long. The CDR3, as DNA: TGCGCCAGCAGCTTGGCACAAGAGACCCAGTACTTC. Translated: CASSLAQETQYF.

The V call is TRBV5-6, the J call TRBJ2-7, with D possibly called TRBD1 or TRBD2 (5 bases each). There are 15 residues in the CDR3. CDR1 SGHDT and CDR2 YYEEEE come from the germline V gene. The V gene lost 0 bases and the J gene lost 0 bases, with 10 bases spanning the gap. This chain's CDR3 is CASSLVPGSSYEQYF. The DNA of the CDR3 is TGTGCCAGCAGCTTGGTGCCAGGGAGCTCCTACGAGCAGTACTTC.

This clone occurred once. This chain links TRBV7-9 with TRBJ2-1; the D is unclear. CDR3 length: 13 amino acids. The V end was cut by 4 bases, the J end by 8 bases, with 12 bases between. Germline V gene data show CDR1 as SEHNR and CDR2 as FQNEAQ (reference sequence). The chain's CDR3 is CASSSSPVDEQFF. The CDR3 DNA reads TGTGCCAGCAGCTCCTCCCCCGTGGATGAGCAGTTCTTC.

Only a few counts were recorded for this clone. The chain has TRBV5-5 and TRBJ1-2; TRBD1 matches at 9 bases. V dropped 4 bases and J dropped 6; count of bases not matched to a gene: 10. Germline V gene sequence: CDR1 SGHKS, CDR2 YYEKEE (reference sequence). The CDR3 consists of 15 residues. The CDR3 region has the DNA TGTGCCAGCAGCAGAGAAGGTGGGACAGGGCATGGCTACACCTTC. Residues: CASSREGGTGHGYTF. Full variable domain (remainder filled in from reference TRBV5-5 and TRBJ1-2): DAGVTQSPTHLIKTRGQQVTLRCSPISGHKSVSWYQQVLGQGPQFIFQYYEKEERGRGNFPDRFSARQFPNYSSELNVNALLLGDSALYLCASSREGGTGHGYTFGSGTRLTVV.

J is TRBJ1-5 and V is TRBV7-2, with D tentatively TRBD1 (5 bases). Trimming took 1 base from V and 0 from J, leaving 10 bases between them. This CDR3 spans 16 amino acids. Germline-derived CDR1 and CDR2 are SGHTA and FQGNSA. The CDR3 is CASSLEGRGSNQPQHF. The DNA for the CDR3 is TGTGCCAGCAGCTTAGAGGGGCGGGGTAGCAATCAGCCCCAGCATTTT.

The chain couples TRBV6-1 to TRBJ1-4, with D possibly TRBD1 on 6 matching bases. Trimming left V 4 bases short and J 7 bases short, with 13 bases between. This CDR3 is 14 amino acids long. Germline V gene lookup returns CDR1 MNHNS and CDR2 SASEGT. CDR3 coding DNA: TGTGCCAGCAGTGGCGGGGGGCCCGCTGAAAAACTGTTTTTT. This codes for CASSGGGPAEKLFF.

The gene calls are TRBV9 and TRBJ2-3, with 9 bases matching TRBD2. Germline V lookup: CDR1 SGDLS, CDR2 YYNGEE. V gave up 2 bases and J gave up 3 bases; unmatched junction bases: 1. This CDR3 is 14 amino acids long. The CDR3 nucleotides read TGTGCCAGCAGCGTGAGCGGGGGGACAGATACGCAGTATTTT. Translated: CASSVSGGTDTQYF.

The rearrangement uses TRBV2 and TRBJ1-3, with D unresolved. Trimming left V 0 bases short and J 0 bases short, with 9 bases between. Germline loops: CDR1 SNHLY, CDR2 FYNNEI. This CDR3 comprises 16 residues. The CDR3 here is CASSEAKKSSGNTIYF. DNA for the CDR3: TGTGCCAGCAGTGAAGCGAAGAAATCCTCTGGAAACACCATATATTTT.

The chain recombines TRBV4-2 with TRBJ2-3; the D gene is possibly TRBD2 (6 bases). Trimming took 4 bases from V and 0 from J, leaving 14 bases between them. This CDR3 contains 16 residues. Germline lookup yields CDR1 LGHNA and CDR2 YNFKEQ. This CDR3 is CASSLNPGTSTDTQYF. In DNA form, the CDR3 reads TGTGCCAGCAGCCTGAACCCGGGGACTAGCACAGATACGCAGTATTTT.

This clone has more than one count but fewer than ten. V and J are TRBV2 and TRBJ2-6; 9 positions agree with TRBD1. V was pared by 4 bases and J by 2 bases, with 0 bases of the junction left unmatched. This CDR3 contains 15 residues. Germline V gene data show CDR1 as SNHLY and CDR2 as FYNNEI. The CDR3 DNA is TGTGCCAGCAGTGGACAGGGGGCTGGGGCCAACGTCCTGACTTTC. Residues: CASSGQGAGANVLTF.

The chain uses TRBV18 and TRBJ2-5; no reliable D call. V shed 5 bases and J shed 1 base, with 5 bases lying between them. The germline V gene encodes CDR1 KGHSH and CDR2 LQKENI. The CDR3 spans 12 residues. CDR3 residues: CASSAFQETQYF. For the CDR3, the DNA is TGTGCCAGCTCAGCCTTCCAAGAGACCCAGTACTTC.